Presented here are 29 T cell receptor beta chains from one specimen sequenced in a study of T cell responses to AZD1222 COVID-19 vaccine. Assay used: immunoSEQ multiplex PCR; TCRdb lists only in-frame clones, some missing. Of some 130,000 clones in the sample, 80% to 90% were seen once. Sample: peripheral blood, taken on day 0 of MenACWY control vaccination. Source of these receptors: an adult in good health.

The chain uses TRBV30 and TRBJ1-5, with D unclear. Germline CDR1 GTSNPN, CDR2 SVGIG (reference sequence). The CDR3 has 15 residues. The V gene lost 0 bases and the J gene lost 3 bases, with 12 bases spanning the gap. CDR3 DNA: TGTGCCTGGAGTGTCAGCTACCGAGACAATCAGCCCCAGCATTTT. It translates to CAWSVSYRDNQPQHF.

The V and J genes are TRBV5-1 and TRBJ1-6; D unclear. The CDR3 is 14 residues long. CDR1 SGHRS and CDR2 YFSETQ come from the germline V gene. V was trimmed by 6 bases and J by 7 bases, leaving 14 bases between them. The CDR3: CASTLGISNSPLHF. The CDR3 bases are TGCGCCAGCACCCTGGGCATCTCAAATTCACCCCTCCACTTT.

The chain employs TRBV4-1 and TRBJ2-7, with 9 bases matching TRBD1. In germline, CDR1 is MGHRA, CDR2 YSYEKL. The J segment lost 3 bases and the V segment lost 3 bases, leaving 3 bases of the junction unmatched. This CDR3 is 14 amino acids long. CDR3 sequence reads: CASSHLGQGYEQYF. In DNA form, the CDR3 reads TGCGCCAGCAGCCATCTGGGACAGGGCTACGAGCAGTACTTC.

This clone was observed a single time. The rearrangement joins TRBV7-9 to TRBJ2-3; D gene unclear. The CDR3 runs 15 residues. V lost 4 bases and J 5 bases, leaving 16 bases between the germline ends. The germline V gene encodes CDR1 SEHNR and CDR2 FQNEAQ (reference sequence). This CDR3 reads CASSSRTPRGDTQYF. The CDR3 bases are TGTGCCAGCAGCTCTCGGACCCCAAGAGGAGATACGCAGTATTTT. The variable domain in full, completed from reference TRBV7-9 and TRBJ2-3, reads DTGVSQNPRHKITKRGQNVTFRCDPISEHNRLYWYRQTLGQGPEFLTYFQNEAQLEKSRLLSDRFSAERPKGSFSTLEIQRTEQGDSAMYLCASSSRTPRGDTQYFGPGTRLTVL.

The rearrangement links TRBV27 to TRBJ1-5; TRBD1 is a possible D gene (5 bases). Germline V CDR1 and CDR2: MNHEY, SMNVEV (reference sequence). CDR3 length: 15 amino acids. The ends were cut back, 2 bases at V and 7 bases at J, with 15 bases in the middle. The CDR3: CASSLGWSGGQPQHF. CDR3 bases: TGTGCCAGCAGTTTAGGTTGGTCCGGGGGGCAGCCCCAGCATTTT.

V and J are TRBV5-1 and TRBJ2-5; D perhaps matches TRBD1 (5 bases). CDR3 length equals 16 residues. The V gene's germline CDR1 is SGHRS and CDR2 YFSETQ. V was pared by 3 bases and J by 5 bases, with 20 bases between. The DNA for the CDR3 is TGCGCCAGCAGCTCGTCTCCCCCGTCAGGGCAGGAGACCCAGTACTTC. It encodes CASSSSPPSGQETQYF.

The chain couples TRBV10-2 to TRBJ1-1, with D perhaps TRBD1 (5 bases). Trimming left V 3 bases short and J 0 bases short, with 11 bases between. Germline V gene lookup returns CDR1 WSHSY and CDR2 SAAADI. This CDR3 is 15 amino acids long. For the CDR3, the DNA is TGCGCCAGCAGTGATGGGACCCACATGAACACTGAAGCTTTCTTT. As protein: CASSDGTHMNTEAFF.

This chain links TRBV5-1 with TRBJ2-5, with D possibly matching TRBD1 (6 bases). The CDR3 covers 16 residues. The germline CDR1 and CDR2 sequences are SGHRS and YFSETQ. V lost 2 bases and J lost 2, with 16 bases in between. The CDR3 is CASSFGGRVVQETQYF. CDR3 sequence (DNA): TGCGCCAGCAGCTTTGGGGGCAGGGTGGTTCAAGAGACCCAGTACTTC.

The chain combines TRBV6-5 with TRBJ1-2; TRBD1 aligns across 10 bases. Trimming removed 2 bases from V and 2 bases from J; junction bases left unmatched: 2. The CDR3 contains 15 residues. Germline loops: CDR1 MNHEY, CDR2 SVGAGI. Here the CDR3 reads CASSYGTGVNYGYTF. CDR3 DNA: TGTGCCAGCAGTTACGGGACAGGGGTAAACTATGGCTACACCTTC.

The chain joins TRBV9 to TRBJ2-5; a possible D gene is TRBD2 (6 bases). The CDR3 has 13 residues. Trimming took 0 bases from V and 9 from J, leaving 12 bases between them. In germline, CDR1 is SGDLS, CDR2 YYNGEE. In nucleotides, the CDR3 is TGTGCCAGCAGCGTAGCCCCCGGGGAGGCCCAGTACTTC. As protein: CASSVAPGEAQYF.

This chain uses TRBV13 with TRBJ1-4; D is ambiguous. The CDR3 is made up of 14 amino acids. V gave up 5 bases and J gave up 8 bases, with 15 bases separating them. Germline V CDR1 and CDR2: PRHDT, FYEKMQ (reference sequence). DNA for the CDR3: TGTGCCAGCAGCCCCCGGGGATCGGGAGAAAAACTGTTTTTT. It translates to CASSPRGSGEKLFF.

The chain couples TRBV6-6 to TRBJ2-7; D not certain. Trimming pared 2 bases from V and 0 bases from J, leaving 8 bases between. CDR3 length: 14 residues. Germline CDR1 and CDR2: MNHNY and SVGAGI (reference sequence). The CDR3 nucleotides read TGTGCCAGCAGTTACGAACCCAGCTCCTACGAGCAGTACTTC. It translates to CASSYEPSSYEQYF.

The rearrangement joins TRBV6-5 to TRBJ2-1; 10 nucleotides align to TRBD2. This CDR3 has 15 residues. Germline values: CDR1 MNHEY, CDR2 SVGAGI. The J segment lost 4 bases and the V segment lost 5 bases, leaving 5 bases of the junction unmatched. CDR3 protein: CASSTGLAEYNEQFF. The DNA of the CDR3 is TGTGCCAGCAGTACCGGACTAGCGGAGTACAATGAGCAGTTCTTC.

Many counts were recorded for this clone. The V call is TRBV7-2, the J call TRBJ1-2, with D hard to call. The germline V gene has CDR1 SGHTA and CDR2 FQGNSA. The CDR3 sequence is 13 residues long. Trimming removed 5 bases at V and 4 bases at J, with 11 bases between. CDR3 nucleotide sequence: TGTGCCAGCAGCGTGGGTAATAGCTATGGCTACACCTTC. Protein: CASSVGNSYGYTF.

CDR3 sequence reads: CASSYSRGAGTGELFF. In DNA, the CDR3 is TGTGCCAGCAGTTACTCGCGGGGCGCGGGCACCGGGGAGCTGTTTTTT. This rearrangement joins TRBV6-5 to TRBJ2-2; D possibly corresponds to TRBD2 (6 bases). CDR3 length: 16 amino acids. The V and J ends lost 0 bases and 4 bases respectively, with 12 bases between them. Germline values: CDR1 MNHEY, CDR2 SVGAGI.

V is TRBV5-4 and J is TRBJ2-5; D possibly uses TRBD1 or TRBD2 (6 bases each). V was shortened by 2 bases and J by 6 bases, with 14 bases between the two germline ends. The CDR3 length is 14 residues. Looked up from germline, CDR1 is SGHNT and CDR2 is YYREEE (reference sequence). The CDR3 loop reads CASSFAGGQKTQYF. DNA of the CDR3: TGTGCCAGCAGCTTTGCTGGGGGGCAGAAGACCCAGTACTTC. Variable domain in full (rest from reference TRBV5-4 and TRBJ2-5): ETGVTQSPTHLIKTRGQQVTLRCSSQSGHNTVSWYQQALGQGPQFIFQYYREEENGRGNFPPRFSGLQFPNYSSELNVNALELDDSALYLCASSFAGGQKTQYFGPGTRLLVL.

The chain uses TRBV19 and TRBJ1-5; D uncertain. This CDR3 region has 16 residues. Germline loops: CDR1 LNHDA, CDR2 SQIVND (reference sequence). V lost 1 base, J lost 0 bases, and 10 bases lay in between. The CDR3 coding sequence is TGTGCCAGTAGTATAGTTTTAGGTGTTAGCAATCAGCCCCAGCATTTT. Translated: CASSIVLGVSNQPQHF.

V is TRBV6-1 and J is TRBJ2-7; D possibly corresponds to TRBD2 (5 bases). Germline lookup yields CDR1 MNHNS and CDR2 SASEGT. CDR3 length: 14 amino acids. V was trimmed by 2 bases and J by 6 bases, leaving 14 bases between them. The CDR3 sequence: CASSERWTEGEQYF. The CDR3 nucleotides read TGTGCCAGCAGTGAAAGATGGACTGAGGGCGAGCAGTACTTC.

The rearrangement uses TRBV25-1 and TRBJ2-1, with D possibly TRBD2 on 6 matching bases. Trimming stripped 0 bases from V and 11 bases from J, with 14 bases between. CDR3 length: 14 amino acids. Per germline, CDR1 MGHDK and CDR2 SYGVNS. In DNA form, the CDR3 reads TGTGCCAGCAGTGAATACGGGAGAGAAGACCAGCAGTTCTTC. Translating gives CASSEYGREDQQFF.

In nucleotides, the CDR3 is TGTGCCAGCAGTTACCGGGCAGACACTGAAGCTTTCTTT. Translated: CASSYRADTEAFF. The rearrangement links TRBV6-5 to TRBJ1-1, with D unclear. The CDR3 extends over 13 amino acids. V shed 2 bases and J shed 3 bases, with 7 bases lying between them. Looked up from germline, CDR1 is MNHEY and CDR2 is SVGAGI.

The chain joins TRBV30 to TRBJ2-3, with D tentatively TRBD2 (7 bases). V was clipped by 0 bases and J by 6 bases, with 16 bases between them. CDR3 length: 15 amino acids. The germline CDR1 and CDR2 sequences are GTSNPN and SVGIG (reference sequence). The CDR3 DNA sequence: TGTGCCTGGAGTGTGGGGTTCACGGGGGGCGATACGCAGTATTTT. Translating gives CAWSVGFTGGDTQYF.

The gene calls are TRBV28 and TRBJ1-5; weak D call: TRBD1 (5 bases). V lost 3 bases, J lost 6 bases, and 15 bases lay in between. The CDR3 spans 15 residues. The germline V gene has CDR1 MDHEN and CDR2 SYDVKM. CDR3 sequence (DNA): TGTGCCAGCAGTTTCTATAGGGGCGCGGGTCAGCCCCAGCATTTT. It yields the protein CASSFYRGAGQPQHF.

The chain links TRBV19 to TRBJ1-3, with TRBD1 matching over 8 bases. V was clipped by 3 bases and J by 3 bases; unmatched bases: 10. This CDR3 has 17 residues. CDR1 and CDR2 from the germline V gene are LNHDA and SQIVND (reference sequence). CDR3 residues: CASSIAGQGIFGNTIYF. CDR3 coding DNA: TGTGCCAGTAGTATCGCCGGACAGGGAATATTTGGAAACACCATATATTTT.

This clone occurred many times. The chain links TRBV4-1 to TRBJ1-6; D remains unclear. The CDR3 totals 12 residues. V lost 1 base and J 10 bases, leaving 5 bases between the germline ends. CDR1 is MGHRA, CDR2 YSYEKL, per germline. CDR3 residues: CASSQGISPLHF. DNA for the CDR3: TGCGCCAGCAGCCAAGGTATCTCACCCCTCCACTTT.

The V and J genes are TRBV19 and TRBJ2-2; D uncertain. V was clipped by 5 bases and J by 1 base, with 14 bases between them. CDR1 LNHDA and CDR2 SQIVND come from the germline V gene (reference sequence). This CDR3 region has 16 residues. The CDR3 sequence is CASSGASSRNTGELFF. The CDR3 coding sequence is TGTGCCAGTAGTGGCGCGTCCAGTAGGAACACCGGGGAGCTGTTTTTT.

The chain carries TRBV6-5 and TRBJ1-4, with D unresolved. Between the trimmed V and J ends, which lost 5 bases and 8 bases, there was a span of 9 bases. Germline loops: CDR1 MNHEY, CDR2 SVGAGI. The CDR3 contains 12 residues. The DNA of the CDR3 is TGTGCCAGCAGTAGCGGTTTCGAAAAACTGTTTTTT. As protein: CASSSGFEKLFF.

This chain uses TRBV11-2 with TRBJ2-1; D tentatively fits TRBD1 or TRBD2 (5 bases each). Trimming removed 5 bases from V and 15 bases from J, with 26 bases in between. Germline lookup yields CDR1 SGHAT and CDR2 FQNNGV. This CDR3 is built from 15 residues. DNA of the CDR3: TGTGCCAGCAGCCCCTCTAATAGCGCGGCTACAGGCAGGTTCTTC. Translating gives CASSPSNSAATGRFF. Using reference TRBV11-2 and TRBJ2-1 for the parts outside the CDR3, the full variable domain is EAGVAQSPRYKIIEKRQSVAFWCNPISGHATLYWYQQILGQGPKLLIQFQNNGVVDDSQLPKDRFSAERLKGVDSTLKIQPAKLEDSAVYLCASSPSNSAATGRFFGPGTRLTVL.

The chain recombines TRBV28 with TRBJ2-3, with D uncertain. Germline CDR1 reads MDHEN; CDR2 reads SYDVKM. The CDR3 contains 12 residues. Trimming took off 2 bases at V and 4 bases at J, with 4 bases between the two ends. The CDR3 here is CASSLGSDTQYF. The DNA for the CDR3 is TGTGCCAGCAGTTTAGGGTCAGATACGCAGTATTTT.

This chain joins TRBV4-2 and TRBJ2-1; 10 bases are a match to TRBD2. This CDR3 has 19 residues. The V gene end was trimmed by 3 bases and the J gene end by 4 bases; junction bases not matched to a gene: 15. In germline, CDR1 is LGHNA, CDR2 YNFKEQ. CDR3 residues: CASSHGQGIAGGIYNEQFF. DNA for the CDR3: TGTGCCAGCAGCCACGGGCAGGGGATAGCGGGAGGTATATACAATGAGCAGTTCTTC.